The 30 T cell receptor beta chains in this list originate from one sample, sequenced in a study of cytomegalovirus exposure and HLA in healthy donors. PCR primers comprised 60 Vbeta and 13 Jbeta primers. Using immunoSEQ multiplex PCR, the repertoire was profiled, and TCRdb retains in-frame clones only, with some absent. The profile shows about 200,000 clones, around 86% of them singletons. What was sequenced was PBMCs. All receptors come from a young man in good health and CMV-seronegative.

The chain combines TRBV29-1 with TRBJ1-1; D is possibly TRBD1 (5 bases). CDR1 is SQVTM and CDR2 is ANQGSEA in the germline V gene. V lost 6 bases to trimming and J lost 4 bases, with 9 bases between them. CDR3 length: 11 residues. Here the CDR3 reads CSVRQTTEAFF. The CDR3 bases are TGCAGCGTACGACAGACCACTGAAGCTTTCTTT.

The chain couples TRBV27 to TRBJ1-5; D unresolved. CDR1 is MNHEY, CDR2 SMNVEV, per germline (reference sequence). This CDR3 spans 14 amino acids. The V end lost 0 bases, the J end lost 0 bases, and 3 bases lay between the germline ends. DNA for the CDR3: TGTGCCAGCAGTTTATCTTATAGCAATCAGCCCCAGCATTTT. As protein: CASSLSYSNQPQHF.

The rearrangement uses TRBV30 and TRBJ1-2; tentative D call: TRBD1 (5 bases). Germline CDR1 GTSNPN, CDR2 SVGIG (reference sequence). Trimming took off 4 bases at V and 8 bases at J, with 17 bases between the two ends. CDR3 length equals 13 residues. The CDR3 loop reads CAWIRTTIGGYTF. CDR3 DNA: TGTGCCTGGATCAGGACAACTATCGGCGGCTACACCTTC.

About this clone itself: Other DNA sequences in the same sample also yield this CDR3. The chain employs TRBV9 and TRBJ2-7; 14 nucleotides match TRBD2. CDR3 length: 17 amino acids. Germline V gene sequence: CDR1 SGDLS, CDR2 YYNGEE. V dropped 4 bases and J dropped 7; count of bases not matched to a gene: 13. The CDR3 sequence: CASSLSPTSGRAFEQYF. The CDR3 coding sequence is TGTGCCAGCAGCCTCTCCCCGACTAGCGGGAGGGCCTTTGAGCAGTACTTC.

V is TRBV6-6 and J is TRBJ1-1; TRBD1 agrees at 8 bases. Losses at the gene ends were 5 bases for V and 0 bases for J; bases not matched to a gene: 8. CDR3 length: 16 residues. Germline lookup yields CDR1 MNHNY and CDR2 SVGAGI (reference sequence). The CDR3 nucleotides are TGTGCCAGCAGTACCCACAGGGGGGGCATGAACACTGAAGCTTTCTTT. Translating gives CASSTHRGGMNTEAFF.

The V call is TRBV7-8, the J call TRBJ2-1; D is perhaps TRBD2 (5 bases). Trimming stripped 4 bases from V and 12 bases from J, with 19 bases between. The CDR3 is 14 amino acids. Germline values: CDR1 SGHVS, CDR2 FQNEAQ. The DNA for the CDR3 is TGTGCCAGCAGCTCAAACGGACTCAGTGTTAGGCAGTTCTTC. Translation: CASSSNGLSVRQFF.

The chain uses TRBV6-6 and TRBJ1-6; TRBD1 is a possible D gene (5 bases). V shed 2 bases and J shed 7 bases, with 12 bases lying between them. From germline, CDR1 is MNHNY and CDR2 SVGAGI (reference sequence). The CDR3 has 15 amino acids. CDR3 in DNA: TGTGCCAGCAGTTACCGCAGGGCGCAGAATTCACCCCTCCACTTT. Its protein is CASSYRRAQNSPLHF.

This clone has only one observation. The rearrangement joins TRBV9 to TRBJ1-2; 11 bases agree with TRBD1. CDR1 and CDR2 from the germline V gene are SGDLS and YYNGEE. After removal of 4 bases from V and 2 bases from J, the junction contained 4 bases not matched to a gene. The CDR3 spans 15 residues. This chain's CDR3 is CASSKGQGVNYGYTF. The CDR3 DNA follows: TGTGCCAGCAGCAAGGGACAGGGGGTAAACTATGGCTACACCTTC.

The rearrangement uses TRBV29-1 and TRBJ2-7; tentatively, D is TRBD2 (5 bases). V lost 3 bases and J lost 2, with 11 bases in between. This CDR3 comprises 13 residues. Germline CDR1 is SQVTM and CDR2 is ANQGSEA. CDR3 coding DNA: TGCAGCGTTGAGGCCGACTACCCCTACGAGCAGTACTTC. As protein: CSVEADYPYEQYF.

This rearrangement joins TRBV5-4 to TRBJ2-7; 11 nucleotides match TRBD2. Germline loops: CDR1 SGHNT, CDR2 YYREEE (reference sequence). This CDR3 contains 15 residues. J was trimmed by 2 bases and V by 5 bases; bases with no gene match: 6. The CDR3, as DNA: TGTGCCAGCAGTTCCGGGACTAGCGGAACCTACGAGCAGTACTTC. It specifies CASSSGTSGTYEQYF.

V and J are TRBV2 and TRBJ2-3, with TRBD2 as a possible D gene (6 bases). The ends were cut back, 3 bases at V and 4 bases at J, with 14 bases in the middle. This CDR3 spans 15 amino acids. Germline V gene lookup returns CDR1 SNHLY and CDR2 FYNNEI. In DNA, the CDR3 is TGTGCCAGCAGTGACTCCGGGGGATCCCCAGATACGCAGTATTTT. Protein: CASSDSGGSPDTQYF.

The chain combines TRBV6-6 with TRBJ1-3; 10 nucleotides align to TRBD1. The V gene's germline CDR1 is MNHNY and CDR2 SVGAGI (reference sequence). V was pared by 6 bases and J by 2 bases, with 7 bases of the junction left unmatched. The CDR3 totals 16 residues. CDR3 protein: CASSLTDRGPGNTIYF. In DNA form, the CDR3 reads TGTGCCAGCAGCCTCACCGACAGGGGGCCTGGAAACACCATATATTTT.

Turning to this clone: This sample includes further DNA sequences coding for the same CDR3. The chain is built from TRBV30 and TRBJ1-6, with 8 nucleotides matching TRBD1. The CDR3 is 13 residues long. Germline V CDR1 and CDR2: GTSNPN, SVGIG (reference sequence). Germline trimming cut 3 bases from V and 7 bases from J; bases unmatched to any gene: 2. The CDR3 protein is CAWSGQGNSPLHF. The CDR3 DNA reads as TGTGCCTGGAGCGGACAGGGCAATTCACCCCTCCACTTT.

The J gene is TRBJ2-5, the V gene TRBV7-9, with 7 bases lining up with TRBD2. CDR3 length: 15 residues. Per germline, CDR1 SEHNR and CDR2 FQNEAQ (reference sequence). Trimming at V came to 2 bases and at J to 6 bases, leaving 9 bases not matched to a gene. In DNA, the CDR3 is TGTGCCAGCAGCTTATCTCAGGACGGGAGGAAGACCCAGTACTTC. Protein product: CASSLSQDGRKTQYF.

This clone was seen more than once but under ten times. The CDR3 bases are TGTGCCAGCAGCTTGGCGAGACTAGCGGGGGATGCCTCCTACGAGCAGTACTTC. Its translation is CASSLARLAGDASYEQYF. The chain has TRBV5-4 and TRBJ2-7; 12 bases fit TRBD2. Trimming removed 0 bases from V and 0 bases from J; junction bases left unmatched: 7. The CDR3 contains 18 residues. The V gene's germline CDR1 is SGHNT and CDR2 YYREEE (reference sequence). The full variable domain, with the rest looked up from reference TRBV5-4 and TRBJ2-7, is ETGVTQSPTHLIKTRGQQVTLRCSSQSGHNTVSWYQQALGQGPQFIFQYYREEENGRGNFPPRFSGLQFPNYSSELNVNALELDDSALYLCASSLARLAGDASYEQYFGPGTRLTVT.

For the CDR3, the DNA is TGTGCCAGCTCACAGCCGGGACAGGGAAACAATGAGCAGTTCTTC. Its translation is CASSQPGQGNNEQFF. This rearrangement joins TRBV18 to TRBJ2-1, with 9 bases matching TRBD1. Germline CDR1 and CDR2: KGHSH and LQKENI. V gave up 4 bases and J gave up 5 bases; unmatched junction bases: 6. This CDR3 comprises 15 residues.

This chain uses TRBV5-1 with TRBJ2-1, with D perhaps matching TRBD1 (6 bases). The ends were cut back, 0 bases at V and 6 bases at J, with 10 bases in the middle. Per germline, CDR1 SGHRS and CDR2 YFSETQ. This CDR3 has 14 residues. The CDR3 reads CASSLEQGRNEQFF. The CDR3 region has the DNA TGCGCCAGCAGCTTGGAACAGGGCCGCAATGAGCAGTTCTTC.

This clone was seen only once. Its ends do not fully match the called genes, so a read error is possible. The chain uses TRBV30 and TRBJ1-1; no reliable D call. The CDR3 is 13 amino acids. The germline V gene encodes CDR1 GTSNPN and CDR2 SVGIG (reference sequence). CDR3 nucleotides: TGTGCCCGGAGTAGCGGTCCGGGGACTGAAGCTTTCTTT. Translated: CARSSGPGTEAFF.

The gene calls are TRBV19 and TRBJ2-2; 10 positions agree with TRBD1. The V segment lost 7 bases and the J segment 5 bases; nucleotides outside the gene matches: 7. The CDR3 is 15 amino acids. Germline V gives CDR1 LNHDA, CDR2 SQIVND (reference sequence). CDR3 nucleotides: TGTGCCAGTACCCAGACAGGGGGCGCGACCGGGGAGCTGTTTTTT. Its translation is CASTQTGGATGELFF.

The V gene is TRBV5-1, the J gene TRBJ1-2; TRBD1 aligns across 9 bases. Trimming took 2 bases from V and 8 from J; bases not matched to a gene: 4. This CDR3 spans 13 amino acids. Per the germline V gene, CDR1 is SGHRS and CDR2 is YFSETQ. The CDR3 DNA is TGCGCCAGCAGCTTACAGGGGGCTGGGGGCTACACCTTC. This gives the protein CASSLQGAGGYTF. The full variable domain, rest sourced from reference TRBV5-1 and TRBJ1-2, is KAGVTQTPRYLIKTRGQQVTLSCSPISGHRSVSWYQQTPGQGLQFLFEYFSETQRNKGNFPGRFSGRQFSNSRSEMNVSTLELGDSALYLCASSLQGAGGYTFGSGTRLTVV.

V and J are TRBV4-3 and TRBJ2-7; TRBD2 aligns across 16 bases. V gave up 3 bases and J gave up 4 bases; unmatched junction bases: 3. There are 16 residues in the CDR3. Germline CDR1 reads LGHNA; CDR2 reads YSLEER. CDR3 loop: CASSQGTSGGAYEQYF. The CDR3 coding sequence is TGCGCCAGCAGCCAGGGGACTAGCGGGGGGGCATACGAGCAGTACTTC.

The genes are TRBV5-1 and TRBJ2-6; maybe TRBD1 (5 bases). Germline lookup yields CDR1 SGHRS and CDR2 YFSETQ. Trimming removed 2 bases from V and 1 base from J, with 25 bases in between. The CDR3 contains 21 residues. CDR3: CASSFNEPGHPRMSGANVLTF. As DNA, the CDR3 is TGCGCCAGCAGCTTCAACGAGCCCGGACACCCCCGAATGTCTGGGGCCAACGTCCTGACTTTC.

The CDR3 DNA reads TGTGCCAGCAGCGCAAATGTGAACACTGAAGCTTTCTTT. This codes for CASSANVNTEAFF. V is TRBV9 and J is TRBJ1-1; D call uncertain. V lost 3 bases to trimming and J lost 0 bases, with 6 bases between them. CDR1 and CDR2 (germline): SGDLS, YYNGEE. The CDR3 contains 13 residues.

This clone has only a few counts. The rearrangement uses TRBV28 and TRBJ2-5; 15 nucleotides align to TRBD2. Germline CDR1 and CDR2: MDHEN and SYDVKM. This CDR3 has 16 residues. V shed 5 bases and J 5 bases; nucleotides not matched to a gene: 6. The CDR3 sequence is CASSRNGLAGGETQYF. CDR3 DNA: TGTGCCAGCAGTCGTAACGGACTAGCGGGAGGGGAGACCCAGTACTTC.

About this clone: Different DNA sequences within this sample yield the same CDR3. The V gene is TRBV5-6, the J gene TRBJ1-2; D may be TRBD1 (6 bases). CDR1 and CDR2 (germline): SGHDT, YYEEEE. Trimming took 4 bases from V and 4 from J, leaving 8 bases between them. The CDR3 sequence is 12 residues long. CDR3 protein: CASSKTGYGYTF. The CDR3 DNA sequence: TGTGCCAGCAGCAAGACAGGCTATGGCTACACCTTC.

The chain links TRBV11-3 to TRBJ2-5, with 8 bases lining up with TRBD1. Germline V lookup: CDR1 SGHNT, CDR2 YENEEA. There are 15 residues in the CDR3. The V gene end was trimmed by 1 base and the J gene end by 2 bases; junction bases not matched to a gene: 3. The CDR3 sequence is CASSLGTGWQETQYF. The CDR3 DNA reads TGTGCCAGCAGCTTAGGGACAGGGTGGCAAGAGACCCAGTACTTC.

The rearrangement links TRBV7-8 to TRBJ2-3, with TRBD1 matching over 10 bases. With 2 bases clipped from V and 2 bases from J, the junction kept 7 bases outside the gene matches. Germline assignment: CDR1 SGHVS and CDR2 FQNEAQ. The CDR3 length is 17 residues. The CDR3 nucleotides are TGTGCCAGCAGCTTATCGGGGACAGGGGCCCTCACAGATACGCAGTATTTT. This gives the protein CASSLSGTGALTDTQYF.

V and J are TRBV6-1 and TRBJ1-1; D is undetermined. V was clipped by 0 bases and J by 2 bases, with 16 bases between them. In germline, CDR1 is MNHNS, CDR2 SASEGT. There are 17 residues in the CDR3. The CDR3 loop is CASSEAPQTFLNTEAFF. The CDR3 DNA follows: TGTGCCAGCAGTGAAGCACCGCAGACATTCCTTAACACTGAAGCTTTCTTT.

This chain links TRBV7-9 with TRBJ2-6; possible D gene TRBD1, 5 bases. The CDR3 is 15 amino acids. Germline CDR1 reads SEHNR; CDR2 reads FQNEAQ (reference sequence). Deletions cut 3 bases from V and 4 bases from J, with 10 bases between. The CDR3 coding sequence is TGTGCCAGCAGCTTTGGCAGGGTCGGGGCCAACGTCCTGACTTTC. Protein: CASSFGRVGANVLTF.

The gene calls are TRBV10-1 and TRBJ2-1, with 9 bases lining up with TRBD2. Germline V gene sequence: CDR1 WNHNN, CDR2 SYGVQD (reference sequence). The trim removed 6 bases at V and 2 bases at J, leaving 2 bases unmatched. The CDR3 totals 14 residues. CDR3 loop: CASSGTSPYNEQFF. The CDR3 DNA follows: TGCGCCAGCAGCGGGACTAGCCCCTACAATGAGCAGTTCTTC.